This is a list of T cell receptor beta chains from one sample in a study of regulatory T cells in long-lasting Graves disease. Each CDR3 protein gets one entry after TCRdb re-called the multiplex PCR reads with MiXCR. The sample contains around 400,000 distinct CDR3 sequences, about 23% of which appear only once. Sequenced material: peripheral blood mononuclear cells (PBMCs), taken when the disease was refractory, from a patient treated with antithyroid drugs. The receptor source for this set is a woman in her 40s with Graves disease. CDR3s include the opening cysteine and the closing phenylalanine or tryptophan. D genes are given only for firm matches. A row's size may be missing; if present it is once, few, many or a size class.

clone_size,d_call,j_call,v_call,cdr3_nt,cdr3_aa
.,.,TRBJ1-1,TRBV7-9,TGTGCCAGCAGCTGGGACACTTTGAACACTGAAGCTTTCTTT,CASSWDTLNTEAFF
.,TRBD1,TRBJ2-7,TRBV7-9,TGTGCCAGCAGGGCCGGCGACAGGGGCTACGAGCAGTACTTC,CASRAGDRGYEQYF
few,.,TRBJ1-4,TRBV11-1,TGTGCCAGCAGCTCGTCGTTTGATAATGAAAAACTGTTTTTT,CASSSSFDNEKLFF
.,.,TRBJ2-1,TRBV5-1,TGCGCCAGCAGATATACTAGCACCTCCTACAATGAGCAGTTCTTC,CASRYTSTSYNEQFF
many,.,TRBJ2-4,TRBV28,TGTGCCAGCAGTCCACCCCGTAGGGGTACGGGCCAAAACATTCAGTACTTC,CASSPPRRGTGQNIQYF
.,.,TRBJ1-1,TRBV7-2,TGTGCCAGCAGCTTACTCGGACCGGCCCGGGGTACTGAAGCTTTCTTT,CASSLLGPARGTEAFF
.,TRBD2,TRBJ2-3,TRBV10-2,TGCGCCACCGGGGGGGGCCAGACAGATACGCAGTATTTT,CATGGGQTDTQYF
few,TRBD2,TRBJ2-7,TRBV9,TGTGCCAGCAGCGTAGGGGGGGGAGGGCCCGAGCAGTACTTC,CASSVGGGGPEQYF
.,.,TRBJ1-1,TRBV5-6,TGTGCCAGCAGGGCCTCGTACGGGGCGGCTGAAGCTTTCTTT,CASRASYGAAEAFF
few,.,TRBJ2-3,TRBV29-1,TGCAGCGTAGTGATTCACACAGATACGCAGTATTTT,CSVVIHTDTQYF
many,TRBD2,TRBJ2-7,TRBV6-1,TGTGCCAGCAAGCGGGAGGCCGCCTACGAGCAGTACTTC,CASKREAAYEQYF
.,.,TRBJ2-2,TRBV5-1,TGCGCCAGCAGCCGGATGTGGAACACCGGGGAGCTGTTTTTT,CASSRMWNTGELFF
many,TRBD2,TRBJ2-7,TRBV6-1,TGTGCCAGCAGTGAAGGAGCGGGAGCCACCTACGAGCAGTACTTC,CASSEGAGATYEQYF
.,.,TRBJ2-2,TRBV27,TGTGCCAGCAGACCCAGACCCCGAGCAGCCGGGGAGCTGTTTTTT,CASRPRPRAAGELFF
many,.,TRBJ1-4,TRBV28,TGTGCCAGCAGTTTTCAAGGGACTCGGGCTAATGAAAAACTGTTTTTT,CASSFQGTRANEKLFF
.,.,TRBJ2-5,TRBV11-2,TGTGCCAGCAGCCAAGTTGTAGGGAAAGAGACCCAGTACTTC,CASSQVVGKETQYF
few,.,TRBJ1-2,TRBV6-5,TGTGCCAGCAGTTCCCTGGGGGGGGCGGATGGCTACACCTTC,CASSSLGGADGYTF
.,.,TRBJ1-2,TRBV5-6,TGTGCCAGCAGCTTGTTGGGTTTAACAGCCTTAAACTATGGCTACACCTTC,CASSLLGLTALNYGYTF
many,.,TRBJ2-7,TRBV28,TGTGCCAGCAGTTGGGGTCGGAGGGTTTACGAGCAGTACTTC,CASSWGRRVYEQYF
many,TRBD2,TRBJ2-2,TRBV25-1,TGTGCCAGCAGTGAAATAGCGGGCGCGAACACCGGGGAGCTGTTTTTT,CASSEIAGANTGELFF
.,.,TRBJ1-5,TRBV4-1,TGCGCCAGCAGCCAAGAGGGGGCTAGCCAGCCCCAGCATTTT,CASSQEGASQPQHF
few,.,TRBJ1-4,TRBV7-8,TGTGCCAGCAGCCGGGGGCCAAGTGAAAAACTGTTTTTT,CASSRGPSEKLFF
few,.,TRBJ1-1,TRBV12-3/TRBV12-4,TGTGCCAGCAGACAATCGGACCAAGGGGTGAACACTGAAGCTTTCTTT,CASRQSDQGVNTEAFF
few,.,TRBJ2-7,TRBV29-1,TGCAGCGTTGTAGGGTCCCGATCCTACGAGCAGTACTTC,CSVVGSRSYEQYF
.,.,TRBJ2-5,TRBV7-9,TGTGCCAGCAGCTTAGGGCAGGGGAAAGGAGAGACCCAGTACTTC,CASSLGQGKGETQYF
many,.,TRBJ1-6,TRBV2,TGTGCCAGCAGTGGGGTGGGACAATCCCTTTCACCCCTCCACTTT,CASSGVGQSLSPLHF
many,.,TRBJ1-3,TRBV12-3/TRBV12-4,TGTGCCAGCAGCTCCCAATCTGGAAACACCATATATTTT,CASSSQSGNTIYF
many,TRBD1,TRBJ1-6,TRBV2,TGTGCCAGCAGTCGGGACAGGGGTAATTCACCCCTCCACTTT,CASSRDRGNSPLHF
.,.,TRBJ2-7,TRBV5-5,TGTGCCAGCAGCCCAGACTTCGGATCCTACGAGCAGTACTTC,CASSPDFGSYEQYF
.,.,TRBJ1-1,TRBV3-1,TGTGCCAGCAGCCAAGACGTAAGACTCTTACTGCCGAACACTGAAGCTTTCTTT,CASSQDVRLLLPNTEAFF
.,TRBD1,TRBJ2-7,TRBV11-2,TGTGTCAGCAGCTTCATTTCAGGGGGCGCTGGGGTGGAGCAGTACTTC,CVSSFISGGAGVEQYF
many,.,TRBJ1-3,TRBV28,TGTGCCAGCAGCACGCCAGGGCAGAGAAACACCATATATTTT,CASSTPGQRNTIYF
many,TRBD1,TRBJ2-7,TRBV20-1,TGCAGTGCTAGAGTCTCCGGAATGACAGGGTCCTACGAGCAGTACTTC,CSARVSGMTGSYEQYF
.,TRBD1,TRBJ1-3,TRBV20-1,TGCAGTGCTAGAAGGGCAGGGGGTTCCCTCTCTGGAAACACCATATATTTT,CSARRAGGSLSGNTIYF
many,TRBD1,TRBJ2-5,TRBV5-5,TGTGCCAGCAGCCGGGACAGCCAAGAGACCCAGTACTTC,CASSRDSQETQYF
.,.,TRBJ2-1,TRBV28,TGTGCCAGCAGTCAGAAACCCCTTTGGGTTAGCTCCTACAATGAGCAGTTCTTC,CASSQKPLWVSSYNEQFF
.,TRBD1,TRBJ1-2,TRBV7-3,TGTGCCAGCAGCTGGACAGGGGGGATCGGCTACACCTTC,CASSWTGGIGYTF
.,TRBD2,TRBJ2-2,TRBV6-2/TRBV6-3,TGTGCCAGCAGTGAGATACTAGCGGGACCCACCGGGGAGCTGTTTTTT,CASSEILAGPTGELFF
many,.,TRBJ1-2,TRBV28,TGTGCCAGCAGTTGGGGTGATGACAGATCTAACTATGGCTACACCTTC,CASSWGDDRSNYGYTF
many,.,TRBJ1-3,TRBV28,TGTGCCAGCAGTCCTGGGCACTCTGGAAACACCATATATTTT,CASSPGHSGNTIYF
.,.,TRBJ1-5,TRBV19,TGTGCCACCAATCCCGGCAGTCGAAGTCAGCCCCAGCATTTT,CATNPGSRSQPQHF
.,TRBD2,TRBJ2-3,TRBV20-1,TGCAGTGCCGCTCCAGTCGGGGGGACGGAGACGTATTTT,CSAAPVGGTETYF
few,.,TRBJ2-7,TRBV28,TGTGCCAGCAGCCAGGTCGGCCGCGCGGGGGAGCAGTACTTC,CASSQVGRAGEQYF
few,TRBD2,TRBJ2-3,TRBV7-3,TGTGCCAGCTCTCAAGCGGGAGGCACAGATACGCAGTATTTT,CASSQAGGTDTQYF
many,TRBD1,TRBJ2-7,TRBV2,TGTGCCAGCCGGGACAGTCCCTACGAGCAGTACTTC,CASRDSPYEQYF
.,.,TRBJ1-4,TRBV15,TGTGCCACCAGCAGCGCGGACGGGGTTAGGAATGAAAAACTGTTTTTT,CATSSADGVRNEKLFF
.,TRBD1,TRBJ2-7,TRBV20-1,TGCAGTGCTAACCGGGACAGCTTCTCCTACGAGCAGTACTTC,CSANRDSFSYEQYF
.,TRBD2,TRBJ2-1,TRBV7-8,TGTGCCAGCAGCTCGGGGGGAGCGGGAGGTACGTTCTTC,CASSSGGAGGTFF
many,.,TRBJ2-2,TRBV28,TGTGCCAACAGTTTAAGGGGGAACACCGGGGAGCTGTTTTTT,CANSLRGNTGELFF
.,.,TRBJ2-3,TRBV28,TGTGCCAGCAGTTCCTGGGATACGCAGTATTTT,CASSSWDTQYF
many,.,TRBJ1-1,TRBV28,TGTGCCAGCAGTTTATCCCCGCCGGACACTGAAGCTTTCTTT,CASSLSPPDTEAFF
many,.,TRBJ2-6,TRBV15,TGTGCCACCAGCAGAGTACCGGGGAAGGCTGGGGCCAACGTCCTGACTTTC,CATSRVPGKAGANVLTF
many,TRBD1,TRBJ1-1,TRBV6-1,TGTGCCAGCCAGGGACAGATGAACACTGAAGCTTTCTTT,CASQGQMNTEAFF
.,TRBD1,TRBJ2-7,TRBV5-1,TGCGCCAGCAGCTCGAATGGACAGGGGGTGGACGAGCAGTACTTC,CASSSNGQGVDEQYF
few,.,TRBJ2-5,TRBV3-1,TGTGCCAGCAGCCAAGATCCCGGGGTCGGGACCCAGTACTTC,CASSQDPGVGTQYF
many,TRBD2,TRBJ2-7,TRBV11-1,TGTGCCAGCAGCGAAGAAGCGGGAGTCCCGTCCGAGCAGTACTTC,CASSEEAGVPSEQYF